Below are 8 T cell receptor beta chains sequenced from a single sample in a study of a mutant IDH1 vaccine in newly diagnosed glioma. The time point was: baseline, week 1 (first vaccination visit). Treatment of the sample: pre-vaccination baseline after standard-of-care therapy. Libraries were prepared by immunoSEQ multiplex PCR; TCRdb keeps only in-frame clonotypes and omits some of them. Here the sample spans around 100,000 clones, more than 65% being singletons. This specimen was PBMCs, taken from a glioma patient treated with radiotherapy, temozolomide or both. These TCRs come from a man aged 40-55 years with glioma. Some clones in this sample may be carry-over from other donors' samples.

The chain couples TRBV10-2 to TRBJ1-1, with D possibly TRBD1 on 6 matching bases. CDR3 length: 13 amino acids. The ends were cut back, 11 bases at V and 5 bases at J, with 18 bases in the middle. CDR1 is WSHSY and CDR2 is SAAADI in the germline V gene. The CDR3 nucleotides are TGCGCCGGCGGAACAGGGCGTTTGACTGAAGCTTTCTTT. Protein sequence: CAGGTGRLTEAFF.

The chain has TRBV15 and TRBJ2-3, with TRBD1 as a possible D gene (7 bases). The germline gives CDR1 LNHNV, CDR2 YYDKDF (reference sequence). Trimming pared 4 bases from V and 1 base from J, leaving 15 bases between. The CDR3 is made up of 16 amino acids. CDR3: CATSKVGRGGTDTQYF. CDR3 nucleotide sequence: TGTGCCACCAGCAAAGTGGGCAGGGGGGGCACAGATACGCAGTATTTT.

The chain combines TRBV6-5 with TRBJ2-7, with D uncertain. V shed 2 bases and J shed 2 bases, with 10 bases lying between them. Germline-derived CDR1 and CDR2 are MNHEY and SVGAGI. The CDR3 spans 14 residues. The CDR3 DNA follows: TGTGCCAGCAGTTACGGTGCCGGCACCTACGAGCAGTACTTC. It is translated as CASSYGAGTYEQYF.

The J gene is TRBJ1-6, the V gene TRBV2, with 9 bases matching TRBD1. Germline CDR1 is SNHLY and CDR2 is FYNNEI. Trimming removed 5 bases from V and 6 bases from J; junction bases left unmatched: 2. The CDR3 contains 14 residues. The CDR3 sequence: CASSRTGANSPLHF. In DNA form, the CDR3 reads TGTGCCAGCAGTAGGACAGGGGCTAATTCACCCCTCCACTTT.

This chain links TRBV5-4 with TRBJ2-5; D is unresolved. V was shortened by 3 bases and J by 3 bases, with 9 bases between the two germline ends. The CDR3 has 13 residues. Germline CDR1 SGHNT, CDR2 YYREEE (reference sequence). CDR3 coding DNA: TGTGCCAGCAGCTCTACAGAGGAAGAGACCCAGTACTTC. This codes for CASSSTEEETQYF. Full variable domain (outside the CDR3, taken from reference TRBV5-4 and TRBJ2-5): ETGVTQSPTHLIKTRGQQVTLRCSSQSGHNTVSWYQQALGQGPQFIFQYYREEENGRGNFPPRFSGLQFPNYSSELNVNALELDDSALYLCASSSTEEETQYFGPGTRLLVL.

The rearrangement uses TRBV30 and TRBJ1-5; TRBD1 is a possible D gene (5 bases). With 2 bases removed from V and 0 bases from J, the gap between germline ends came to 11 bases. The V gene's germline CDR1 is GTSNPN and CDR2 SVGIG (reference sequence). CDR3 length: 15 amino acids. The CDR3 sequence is CAWSLGAYSNQPQHF. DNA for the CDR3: TGTGCCTGGAGTCTAGGGGCCTATAGCAATCAGCCCCAGCATTTT. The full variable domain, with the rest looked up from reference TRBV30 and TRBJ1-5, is SQTIHQWPATLVQPVGSPLSLECTVEGTSNPNLYWYRQAAGRGLQLLFYSVGIGQISSEVPQNLSASRPQDRQFILSSKKLLLSDSGFYLCAWSLGAYSNQPQHFGDGTRLSIL.

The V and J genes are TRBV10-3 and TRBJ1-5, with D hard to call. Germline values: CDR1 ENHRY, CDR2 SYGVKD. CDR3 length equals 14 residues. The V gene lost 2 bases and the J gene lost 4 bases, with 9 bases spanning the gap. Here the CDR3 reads CAISEEFGNQPQHF. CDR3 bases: TGTGCCATCAGTGAGGAGTTCGGGAATCAGCCCCAGCATTTT.

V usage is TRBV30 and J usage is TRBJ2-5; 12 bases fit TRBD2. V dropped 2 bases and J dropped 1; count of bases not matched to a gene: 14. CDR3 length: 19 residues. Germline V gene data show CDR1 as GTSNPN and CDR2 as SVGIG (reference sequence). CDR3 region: CAWSSWGVTSGGSQETQYF. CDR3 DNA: TGTGCCTGGAGTTCTTGGGGGGTTACTAGCGGGGGGTCCCAAGAGACCCAGTACTTC.